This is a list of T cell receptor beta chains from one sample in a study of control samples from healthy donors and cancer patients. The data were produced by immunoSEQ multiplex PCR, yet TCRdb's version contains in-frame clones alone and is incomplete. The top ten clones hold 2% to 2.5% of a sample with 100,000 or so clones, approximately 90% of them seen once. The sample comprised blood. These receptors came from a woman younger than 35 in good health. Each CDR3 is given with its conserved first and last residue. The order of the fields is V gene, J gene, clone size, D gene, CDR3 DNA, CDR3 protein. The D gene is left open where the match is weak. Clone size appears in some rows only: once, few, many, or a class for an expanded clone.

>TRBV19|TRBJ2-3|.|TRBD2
TGTGCCAGTAGTTGTTGGGGGTTAGGCGGGAGAAATTTAACAGATACGCAGTATTTT
CASSCWGLGGRNLTDTQYF
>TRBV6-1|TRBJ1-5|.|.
TGTGCCAGCAGTGAAAGGGCGGGCAATCAGCCCCAGCATTTT
CASSERAGNQPQHF
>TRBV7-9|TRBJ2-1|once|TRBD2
TGTGCCAGCAGCATAGCGGGAGGCTCTTACAATGAGCAGTTCTTC
CASSIAGGSYNEQFF
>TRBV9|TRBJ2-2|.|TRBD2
TGTGCCAGCAGCGGACTAGCGGGAGGGCTAGGCACCGGGGAGCTGTTTTTT
CASSGLAGGLGTGELFF
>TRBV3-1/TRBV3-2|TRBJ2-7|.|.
TGTGCCAGCAGACTGGGACCCAGCTCCTACGAGCAGTACTTC
CASRLGPSSYEQYF
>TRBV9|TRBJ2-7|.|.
TGTGCCAGCAGCGTAGAGGTCAGATCCTACGAGCAGTACTTC
CASSVEVRSYEQYF
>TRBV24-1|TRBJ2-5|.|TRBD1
TGTGCCACCAGTGATTCCGGGACAGGAGTAGAGACCCAGTACTTC
CATSDSGTGVETQYF
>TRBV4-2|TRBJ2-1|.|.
TGTGCCAGCAGCCTTCGGCAGGGAGTGGGTACCTACAATGAGCAGTTCTTC
CASSLRQGVGTYNEQFF
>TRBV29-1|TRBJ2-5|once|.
TGCAGCGTTGACAGGGATGAGACCCAGTACTTC
CSVDRDETQYF
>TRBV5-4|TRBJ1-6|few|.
TGTGCCAGCAGCCTAGACCCCCGGGATTCACCCCTCCACTTT
CASSLDPRDSPLHF
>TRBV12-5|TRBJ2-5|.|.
TGTGCTAGCGCCCCGAACCGGCTCCAAGAGACCCAGTACTTC
CASAPNRLQETQYF
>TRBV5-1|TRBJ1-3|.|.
TGCGCCAGCAGTCTGAACAGTCAGAGTCTCTCTGGAAACACCATATATTTT
CASSLNSQSLSGNTIYF
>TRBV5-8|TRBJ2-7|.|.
TGTGCCAGCAGCTTGGGGCAGGGTTCTTTTCACCTGGAGTACTTC
CASSLGQGSFHLEYF
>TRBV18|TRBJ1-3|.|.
TGTGCCAGCTCACCCGGGGCCAGCTCTGGAAACACCATATATTTT
CASSPGASSGNTIYF
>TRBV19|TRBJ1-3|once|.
TGTGCCAGTGCTCGGGATCTCAGAGGAAACACCATATATTTT
CASARDLRGNTIYF
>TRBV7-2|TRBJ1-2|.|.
TGTGCCAGCAGCTTACATCCGGGGAATAACTATGGCTACACCTTC
CASSLHPGNNYGYTF
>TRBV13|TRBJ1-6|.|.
TGTGCCAGCAGCTTACAGCATGCAGGGGTTTCACCCCTCCACTTT
CASSLQHAGVSPLHF
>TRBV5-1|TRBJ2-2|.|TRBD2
TGCGCCAGCAGCCTGAGACTAGCGGGGGGCGCGAACACCGGGGAGCTGTTTTTT
CASSLRLAGGANTGELFF
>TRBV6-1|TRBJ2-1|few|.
TGTGCCAGCAGTGAAGAAGGGCAGTTCTACAATGAGCAGTTCTTC
CASSEEGQFYNEQFF
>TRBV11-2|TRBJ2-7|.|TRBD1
TGTGCCAGCAGCTTAGGGCAGGGGGTGAGCGAGCAGTACTTC
CASSLGQGVSEQYF
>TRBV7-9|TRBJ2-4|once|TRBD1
TGTGCCAGCAGCCCGGGACAGGAGGTAAACATTCAGTACTTC
CASSPGQEVNIQYF
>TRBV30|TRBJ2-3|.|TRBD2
TGTGCAGTTAGTAGCGGGGGGACAGATACGCAGTATTTT
CAVSSGGTDTQYF
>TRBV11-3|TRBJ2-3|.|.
TGTGCCAGCAGCTTAGCGGCAGGGGGGCAAGATACGCAGTATTTT
CASSLAAGGQDTQYF
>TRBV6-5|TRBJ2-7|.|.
TGTGCCAGCAGTAGACACCATGGGGGTCATTACGAGCAGTACTTC
CASSRHHGGHYEQYF
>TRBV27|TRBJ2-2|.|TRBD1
TGTGCCAGCAGTGCCCTGGGACAGGGAGAGGGGGAGCTGTTTTTT
CASSALGQGEGELFF
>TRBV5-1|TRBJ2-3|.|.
TGCGCCAGCAGCTTGGATGCGGGAGGACAGGCCCACTTT
CASSLDAGGQAHF
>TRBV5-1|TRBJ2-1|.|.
TGCGCCAGCAGCGAGACGGGCAGCTCCTACAATGAGCAGTTCTTC
CASSETGSSYNEQFF
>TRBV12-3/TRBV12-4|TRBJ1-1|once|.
TGTGCCAGCATCTGGGGGAACACTGAAGCTTTCTTT
CASIWGNTEAFF
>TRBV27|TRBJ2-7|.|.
TGTGCCAGCAGTTTATCCTTCCTTGAAGGCTACGAGCAGTACTTC
CASSLSFLEGYEQYF
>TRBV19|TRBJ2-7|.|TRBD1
TGTGCCAGTAGACCGACAGGGGCCACTCACGAGCAGTACTTC
CASRPTGATHEQYF
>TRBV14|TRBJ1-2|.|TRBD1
TGTGCCAGCAGCCCCGGACAGGGGTATGGCTACACCTTC
CASSPGQGYGYTF